This paragraph covers one TCR beta chain sequence. What it binds is not known. The data belong to a study of PD-1 blockade in classical Hodgkin lymphoma. Study at large: Intravenous delivery of nivolumab at 3 mg/kg to patients occurred every 2 weeks. General study results and limits: Diversity in CD4+ TCRs, unlike that measured in CD8+ TCRs, had risen significantly by C4D1. The study found complete responders had baseline diversity similar to newly diagnosed patients.

The V and J ends lost 0 bases and 1 base, in that order; junction bases with no gene match: 0. The germline V gene has CDR1 LGHNA and CDR2 YNFKEQ. The CDR3 length is 15 residues. The table came from immunoSEQ multiplex PCR; TCRdb's copy has only in-frame clones and leaves some out. The sample yields about 24,000 clones, approximately 70% seen once. Stated time point: cycle 4 day 1 (C4D1), after less than seven weeks of nivolumab. With no exception, relapse followed autologous stem cell transplantation in all patients, and brentuximab vedotin exposure varied. Complete response, partial response or progressive disease constituted the best response categories observed.

The chain is built from TRBV4-2 and TRBJ2-5; TRBD2 aligns across 9 bases. Here the sequenced sample was peripheral blood mononuclear cells (PBMCs), taken before the fourth cycle of nivolumab. This receptor was obtained from a human donor with classical Hodgkin lymphoma. DNA for the CDR3: TGTGCCAGCAGCCAAGAGCGGGGGGGCCAAGAGACCCAGTACTTC. Its protein product is CASSQERGGQETQYF.